The rows below give T cell receptor beta chains drawn from one sample of a study of PD-1 blockade in classical Hodgkin lymphoma. Here immunoSEQ multiplex PCR was the method, and the copy in TCRdb shows in-frame clones only, minus some. Of 3,000 or so clones in the sample, over 70% were seen once. Sequenced sample: CD8+ T cells from blood. These receptors originate from a human donor with classical Hodgkin lymphoma. CDR3s include the opening cysteine and the closing phenylalanine or tryptophan.

v_gene | CDR3aa
TRBV28 | CASSSPSPSSYNEQFF
TRBV9 | CASSVGGGYNEQFF
TRBV14 | CASSQDGLAAWGEQFF
TRBV2 | CASSEFNAGSSVYEQYF
TRBV5-3 | CASSPGQGVYEQYF
TRBV7-7 | CASSFGQGLETQYF
TRBV7-2 | CASSATGSQETQYF
TRBV2 | CASSEWGRDTYEQYF
TRBV4-3 | CASSQEGLGQYEQYF
TRBV27 | CASSLRGPYEQYF
TRBV11-2 | CASSLGLAHTYEQYF
TRBV7-9 | CASSLGLFGISYNEQFF
TRBV25-1 | CASSATSGRNIQYF
TRBV5-4 | CASSLVGQGSSYEQYF
TRBV6-5 | CASSYLGGPEQYF
TRBV5-6 | CASSLVGARGDTQYF
TRBV7-8 | CASSLWAGGIDQPQHF
TRBV2 | CASSTTLAGGFNEQFF
TRBV28 | CASSQAGQATYEQYF
TRBV6-5 | CASSEGASYEQYF
TRBV19 | CASSIVEQYF
TRBV5-6 | CASSFLGGLGEQYF
TRBV28 | CASSLGPGTSGSSYNEQFF
TRBV29-1 | CSADRLSGANVLTF
TRBV9 | CASSVDYSYNEQFF
TRBV30 | CAWEDSPSYEQYF
TRBV4-3 | CASSQVRGGGETQYF
TRBV5-8 | CASSLDRLAGDGVEQFF
TRBV25-1 | CASREAGSYNEQFF
TRBV10-3 | CAISERVGPYNEQFF
TRBV28 | CASSSSLRDSYNEQFF
TRBV7-6 | CASSRTDFQETQYF
TRBV15 | CATSRDRLADEQFF
TRBV7-9 | CASSDRVYEQYF
TRBV7-9 | CASSSDGVNTEAFF
TRBV4-1 | CASSQEPSLLDTGQRNTQYF
TRBV14 | CASSHTLLGQGGDTQYF
TRBV5-4 | CASSPTGQGNYGYTF